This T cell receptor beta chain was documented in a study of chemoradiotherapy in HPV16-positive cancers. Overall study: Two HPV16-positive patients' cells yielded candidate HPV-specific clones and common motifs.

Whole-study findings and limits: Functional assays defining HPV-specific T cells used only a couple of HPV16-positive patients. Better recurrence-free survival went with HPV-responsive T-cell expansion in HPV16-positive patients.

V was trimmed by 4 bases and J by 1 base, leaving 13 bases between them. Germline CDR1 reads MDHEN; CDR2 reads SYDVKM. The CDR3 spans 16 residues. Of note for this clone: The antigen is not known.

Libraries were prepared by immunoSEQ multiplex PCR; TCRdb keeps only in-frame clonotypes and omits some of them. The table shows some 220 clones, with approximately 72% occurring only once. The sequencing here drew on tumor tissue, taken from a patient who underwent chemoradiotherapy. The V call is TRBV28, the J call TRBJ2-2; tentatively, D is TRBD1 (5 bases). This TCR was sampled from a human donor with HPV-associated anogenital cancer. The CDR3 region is CASSSTDLGNTGELFF. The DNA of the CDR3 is TGTGCCAGCAGTTCGACAGACCTTGGGAACACCGGGGAGCTGTTTTTT.